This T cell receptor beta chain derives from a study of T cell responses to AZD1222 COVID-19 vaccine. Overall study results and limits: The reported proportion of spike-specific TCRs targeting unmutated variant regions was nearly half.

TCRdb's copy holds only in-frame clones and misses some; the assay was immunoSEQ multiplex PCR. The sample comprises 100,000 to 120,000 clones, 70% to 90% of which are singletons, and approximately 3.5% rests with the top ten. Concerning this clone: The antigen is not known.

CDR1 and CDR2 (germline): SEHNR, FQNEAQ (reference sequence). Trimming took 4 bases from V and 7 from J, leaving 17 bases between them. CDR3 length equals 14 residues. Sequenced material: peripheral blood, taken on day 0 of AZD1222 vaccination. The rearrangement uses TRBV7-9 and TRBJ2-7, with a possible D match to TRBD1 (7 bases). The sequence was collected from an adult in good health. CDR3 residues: CASSSGQPGGEQYF. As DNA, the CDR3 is TGTGCCAGCAGCTCAGGACAACCAGGGGGGGAGCAGTACTTC.